Listed here are 18 T cell receptor beta chains from one sample, sequenced in a study of T cell repertoires in cytomegalovirus infection (dated by TCRdb to the late 2010s). Sequencer: Illumina HiSeq 1500. TCRdb took the public reads, trimmed them with fastp at Q25, ran MiXCR for clone calling and kept in-frame beta chains. Under each unique CDR3 protein, matching rows form one entry showing the most common genes and DNA. The sample contains approximately 1,000,000 distinct CDR3 sequences, around 29% of them found a single time. The ten largest clones add up to roughly 13% of the sample. The sample's treatment or condition label is to be understood as: in vitro stimulation with specific CMV peptide epitopes to enrich CMV-specific T cells. The antigens for these receptors are not known. The starting material was cultured CD8+ T cells from PBMCs, obtained from culture after CMV antigen stimulation. These receptor sequences come from a human donor in good health (CMV status not recorded). Some clones in this sample may be carry-over from other donors' samples.

This sequence joins TRBV6-2 or TRBV6-3 and TRBJ1-5; 8 bases fit TRBD1. V shed 2 bases, J shed 2 bases, and the junction held 5 bases outside the gene matches. Germline CDR1 MNHEY, CDR2 SVGEGT. This CDR3 comprises 16 residues. The CDR3 spells CASSYRPGQGNQPQHF. Here the CDR3 DNA reads TGTGCCAGCAGTTACCGACCGGGACAGGGCAATCAGCCCCAGCATTTT.

The CDR3 coding sequence is TGTGCCAGCAGGGTCCAACTGAGCAATCAGCCCCAGCATTTT. Its translation is CASRVQLSNQPQHF. This rearrangement joins TRBV28 to TRBJ1-5, with no clear D. The CDR3 has 14 residues. Trimming removed 6 bases from V and 1 base from J, with 10 bases in between. CDR1 and CDR2 from the germline V gene are MDHEN and SYDVKM.

This chain links TRBV14 with TRBJ1-1; TRBD1 agrees at 10 bases. V dropped 3 bases and J dropped 1; count of bases not matched to a gene: 8. Germline V gives CDR1 SGHDN, CDR2 FVKESK. The CDR3 is made up of 17 amino acids. CDR3 DNA: TGTGCCAGCAGCCAGTCCTGGACAGGGGGAAAGAACACTGAAGCTTTCTTT. It is translated as CASSQSWTGGKNTEAFF.

This clonotype was seen a few times. V and J are TRBV12-3 or TRBV12-4 and TRBJ1-1, with a possible D match to TRBD1 (5 bases). Trimming shortened V by 7 bases and J by 7 bases, and 16 bases separated the two germline ends. The CDR3 sequence is 13 residues long. DNA of the CDR3: TGTGCCAGCACTCCTCGGGACCGCAATGAAGCTTTCTTT. Translated: CASTPRDRNEAFF.

The genes are TRBV20-1 and TRBJ1-2, with a possible D match to TRBD1 (5 bases). V shed 6 bases and J shed 2 bases, with 13 bases lying between them. Germline CDR1 and CDR2: DFQATT and SNEGSKA (reference sequence). The CDR3 runs to 13 residues. The CDR3 region is CSAESTENYGYTF. CDR3 DNA sequence: TGCAGTGCCGAATCGACAGAAAACTATGGCTACACCTTC.

This clonotype has a handful of counts. The chain uses TRBV4-3 and TRBJ1-2; the D gene is possibly TRBD1 (5 bases). Germline lookup yields CDR1 LGHNA and CDR2 YSLEER. The CDR3 runs to 15 residues. Deletions cut 1 base from V and 8 bases from J, with 17 bases between. CDR3 loop: CASSQGGQQGKGYTF. The CDR3 region has the DNA TGCGCCAGCAGCCAAGGGGGCCAGCAGGGAAAAGGCTACACCTTC.

This chain uses TRBV18 with TRBJ2-5; TRBD1 agrees at 9 bases. Germline V CDR1 and CDR2: KGHSH, LQKENI. V shed 8 bases and J 2 bases; nucleotides not matched to a gene: 6. The CDR3 is 14 amino acids. The chain's CDR3 is CASIGTGTQETQYF. CDR3 DNA sequence: TGTGCCAGCATCGGGACAGGGACACAAGAGACCCAGTACTTC.

This clonotype showed up many times. Here the CDR3 reads CASSTGGGEQYV. In nucleotides, the CDR3 is TGTGCCAGCAGCACAGGGGGAGGCGAGCAGTACGTC. The chain combines TRBV12-3 or TRBV12-4 with TRBJ2-7, with 8 bases fitting TRBD1. The CDR3 has 12 amino acids. Unmatched junction bases numbered 4, after V lost 6 bases and J lost 6 bases.

This clonotype appeared a few times. This sequence joins TRBV9 and TRBJ1-1; D is uncertain. CDR1 SGDLS and CDR2 YYNGEE come from the germline V gene. The V and J ends lost 0 bases and 6 bases respectively, with 12 bases between them. The CDR3 spans 14 residues. CDR3 nucleotide sequence: TGTGCCAGCAGCGTAGGTGCGGGAATCGCTGAAGCTTTCTTT. It yields the protein CASSVGAGIAEAFF.

This sequence joins TRBV7-6 and TRBJ1-1; D gene unclear. This CDR3 comprises 16 residues. Trimming removed 0 bases from V and 0 bases from J, with 11 bases in between. In germline, CDR1 is SGHVS, CDR2 FNYEAQ. CDR3 coding DNA: TGTGCCAGCAGCTTAGCCGTAGGTGGAATGAACACTGAAGCTTTCTTT. It encodes CASSLAVGGMNTEAFF.

V is TRBV25-1 and J is TRBJ1-1; D is undetermined. The V end lost 8 bases, the J end lost 1 base, and 14 bases lay between the germline ends. This CDR3 has 14 residues. Germline CDR1 MGHDK, CDR2 SYGVNS. This chain's CDR3 is CASRPWDTNTEAFF. The CDR3 region has the DNA TGTGCCAGCCGACCTTGGGATACGAACACTGAAGCTTTCTTT.

This chain uses TRBV12-3 or TRBV12-4 with TRBJ2-1, with a possible D match to TRBD2 (7 bases). V lost 3 bases to trimming and J lost 8 bases, with 14 bases between them. The CDR3 runs to 14 residues. CDR3 DNA sequence: TGTGCCAGCAGTTTTTGGGGGGGGGGCGATGAGCAGTTCTTC. Protein product: CASSFWGGGDEQFF.

This clonotype was detected a few times. The V gene is TRBV28, the J gene TRBJ1-2; 7 bases agree with TRBD1. The V gene end was trimmed by 6 bases and the J gene end by 3 bases; junction bases not matched to a gene: 10. Germline assignment: CDR1 MDHEN and CDR2 SYDVKM. The CDR3 has 15 amino acids. The CDR3 loop reads CASSPTRQGHYGYTF. CDR3 in DNA: TGTGCCAGCAGCCCTACTCGACAGGGACACTATGGCTACACCTTC.

This clonotype was seen a handful of times. The V call is TRBV27, the J call TRBJ1-2; D uncertain. The CDR3 consists of 13 residues. Germline assignment: CDR1 MNHEY and CDR2 SMNVEV (reference sequence). Trimming stripped 6 bases from V and 5 bases from J, with 13 bases between. The CDR3 DNA reads TGTGCCAGCAGCCCCGGGCCCTGGTATGGCTACACCTTC. It specifies CASSPGPWYGYTF.

The rearrangement uses TRBV7-9 and TRBJ2-7; D is perhaps TRBD2 (6 bases). The V end was cut by 5 bases, the J end by 7 bases, with 18 bases between. This CDR3 is built from 14 residues. CDR1 and CDR2 (germline): SEHNR, FQNEAQ (reference sequence). CDR3 DNA sequence: TGTGCCAGCAGCCGCCCCGGGACTCCACTTGAGCAGTACTTC. It codes for CASSRPGTPLEQYF.

The chain is built from TRBV5-5 and TRBJ2-5; D uncertain. Germline V gene data show CDR1 as SGHKS and CDR2 as YYEKEE (reference sequence). The CDR3 length is 17 residues. With 0 bases removed from V and 2 bases from J, the gap between germline ends came to 17 bases. CDR3: CASSLAAFGYLQETQYF. CDR3 coding DNA: TGTGCCAGCAGCTTGGCCGCATTTGGCTACCTACAAGAGACCCAGTACTTC.

This clonotype has only a few counts. The chain couples TRBV4-1 to TRBJ2-1; D possibly corresponds to TRBD2 (7 bases). Germline V gene lookup returns CDR1 MGHRA and CDR2 YSYEKL. Trimming left V 6 bases short and J 13 bases short, with 16 bases between. The CDR3 is made up of 12 amino acids. In DNA form, the CDR3 reads TGCGCCAGCAGACAGGGTGGGGGGGCCCAGTTCTTC. It specifies CASRQGGGAQFF.

The rearrangement uses TRBV10-2 and TRBJ2-3; the match to TRBD2 covers 7 bases. Germline V gives CDR1 WSHSY, CDR2 SAAADI. Trimming at V came to 6 bases and at J to 2 bases, leaving 5 bases not matched to a gene. The CDR3 is 14 residues long. CDR3 DNA sequence: TGCGCCAGCAGGCTAGCGGTAGACACAGATACGCAGTATTTT. This codes for CASRLAVDTDTQYF.